This TCR beta chain was captured in a study of blood T cell repertoires in COVID-19. Background on the study: Acute and convalescent COVID-19 samples came from the United States, Italy and Spain. T cells, B-cell-depleted T cells, or PBMCs supplied cDNA or gDNA.

Measured with immunoSEQ multiplex PCR; TCRdb has only the in-frame clones, and not every one. The sample includes approximately 480,000 clones, 89% of them seen just once. The V end lost 4 bases, the J end lost 7 bases, and 12 bases lay between the germline ends. The CDR3 is made up of 14 amino acids. CDR1 and CDR2 (germline): SGHNT, YYREEE (reference sequence). This clone has a single count. During active infection, Seattle patients enrolled and were then monitored through disease. The rearrangement joins TRBV5-4 to TRBJ1-6, with D perhaps matching TRBD1 (5 bases). This receptor was identified in a man younger than 35 with COVID-19, enrolled during active disease. Sequencing was carried out using peripheral blood. CDR3 sequence (DNA): TGTGCCAGCAGCCCGGGGGACGGGAATTCACCCCTCCACTTT. Protein product: CASSPGDGNSPLHF.